Listed here is a single T cell receptor beta chain. Antigen specificity is unknown. RNA transcripts provided the source from which TCR beta CDR3 regions were amplified. The HTBI primer set served for first-round RT-PCR of the TCR CDR3. TCRdb independently ran MiXCR on the multiplex PCR reads; one entry per CDR3 protein. This table has over 650,000 distinct CDR3 sequences, 45% appearing once. This entry comes from a study of T cells in Graves' hyperthyroidism and ophthalmopathy. Patients were excluded for uncontrolled infection, other autoimmune disease, pregnancy or lactation. Diagnoses were made from clinical symptoms, serum measures (thyroxine and TRAb), thyroid ultrasound and orbital computed tomography. Study results and caveats: Most thyroid clonotypes with frequency above 0.001 were detected in blood. With a median lead of 6.5 months before onset, the model predicted ophthalmopathy.

This CDR3 contains 15 residues. Per the germline V gene, CDR1 is SEHNR and CDR2 is FQNEAQ (reference sequence). V lost 5 bases, J lost 5 bases, and 18 bases lay in between. The chain has TRBV7-9 and TRBJ2-5, with D possibly matching TRBD1 (6 bases). This TCR derives from an adult man with Graves' disease, either hyperthyroidism or ophthalmopathy (not recorded which). The sequencing input was peripheral blood or thyroid tissue (not recorded which). The CDR3 region has the DNA TGTGCCAGCAGCCAGGGCAGCTCTAGGGGGGAGACCCAGTACTTC. It codes for CASSQGSSRGETQYF.